What follows describes a single TCR beta chain. The data derive from a study of shared clonotypes between healthy human individuals. Assay used: immunoSEQ multiplex PCR; TCRdb lists only in-frame clones, some missing. This table has millions of clones, roughly 95% appearing once. The receptor comes from a man aged 18 to 29 in good health. Source material: naive CD4+ T cells sorted from blood. Specified subset: CD45RA+ positively selected.

The CDR3 protein is CASSLYLTENGNTIYF. DNA of the CDR3: TGTGCCAGCTCACTTTATCTCACTGAAAATGGAAACACCATATATTTT. The V and J genes are TRBV18 and TRBJ1-3; D gene unclear. The CDR3 is 16 amino acids. The V and J ends lost 4 bases and 3 bases respectively, with 16 bases between them. Germline V lookup: CDR1 KGHSH, CDR2 LQKENI.